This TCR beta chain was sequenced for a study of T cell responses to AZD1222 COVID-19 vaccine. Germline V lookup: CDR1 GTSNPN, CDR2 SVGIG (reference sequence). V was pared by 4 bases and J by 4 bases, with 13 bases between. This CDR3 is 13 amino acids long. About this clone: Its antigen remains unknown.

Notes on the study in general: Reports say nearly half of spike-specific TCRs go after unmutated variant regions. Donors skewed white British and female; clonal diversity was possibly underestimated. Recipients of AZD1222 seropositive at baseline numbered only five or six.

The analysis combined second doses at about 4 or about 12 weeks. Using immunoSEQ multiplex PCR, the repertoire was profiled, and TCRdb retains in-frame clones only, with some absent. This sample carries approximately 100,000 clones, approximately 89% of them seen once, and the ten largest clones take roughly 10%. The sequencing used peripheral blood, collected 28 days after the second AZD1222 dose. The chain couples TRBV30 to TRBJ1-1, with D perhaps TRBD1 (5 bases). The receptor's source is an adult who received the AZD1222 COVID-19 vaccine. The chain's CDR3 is CAWMRQPVTEAFF. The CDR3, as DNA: TGTGCCTGGATGAGACAGCCGGTCACTGAAGCTTTCTTT.